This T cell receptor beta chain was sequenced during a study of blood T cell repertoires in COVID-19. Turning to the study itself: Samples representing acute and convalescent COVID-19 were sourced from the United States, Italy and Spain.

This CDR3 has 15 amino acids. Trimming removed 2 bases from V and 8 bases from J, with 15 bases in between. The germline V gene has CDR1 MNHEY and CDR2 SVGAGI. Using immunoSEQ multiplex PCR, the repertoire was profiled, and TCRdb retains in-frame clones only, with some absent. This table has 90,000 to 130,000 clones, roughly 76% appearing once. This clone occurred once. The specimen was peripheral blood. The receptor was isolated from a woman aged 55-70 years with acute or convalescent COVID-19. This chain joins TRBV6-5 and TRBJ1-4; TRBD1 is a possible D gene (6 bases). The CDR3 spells CASSYNWAGDEKLFF. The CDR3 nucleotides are TGTGCCAGCAGTTACAATTGGGCAGGGGACGAAAAACTGTTTTTT.